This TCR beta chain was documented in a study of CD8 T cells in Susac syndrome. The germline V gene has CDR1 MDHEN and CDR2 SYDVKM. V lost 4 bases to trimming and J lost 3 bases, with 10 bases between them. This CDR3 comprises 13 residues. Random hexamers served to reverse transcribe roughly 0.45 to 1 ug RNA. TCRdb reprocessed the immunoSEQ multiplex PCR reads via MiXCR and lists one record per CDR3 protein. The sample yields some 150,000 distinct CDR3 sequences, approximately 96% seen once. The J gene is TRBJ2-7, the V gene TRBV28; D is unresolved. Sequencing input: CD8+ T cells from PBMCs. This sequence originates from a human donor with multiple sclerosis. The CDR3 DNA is TGTGCCAGCAGTTGGGGTCCCGGCTACGAGCAGTACTTC. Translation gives CASSWGPGYEQYF.